This TCR beta chain was sequenced for a study of T cell changes during pregnancy in multiple sclerosis. Sequenced by immunoSEQ multiplex PCR; TCRdb stores in-frame clones only, minus some. The profile shows 45,000 to 55,000 clones, 80% to 95% of them singletons. Trimming removed 2 bases at V and 3 bases at J, with 13 bases between. Per the germline V gene, CDR1 is MDHEN and CDR2 is SYDVKM. The CDR3 is made up of 15 amino acids. The rearrangement joins TRBV28 to TRBJ1-2; D gene unclear. This sample comprised CD4+ T cells from peripheral blood mononuclear cells, obtained after pregnancy. The TCR comes from a female donor with multiple sclerosis, enrolled in a pregnancy study. The CDR3 DNA is TGTGCCAGCAGTTTAACTCTGCCGAGGGACTATGGCTACACCTTC. This translates into CASSLTLPRDYGYTF.